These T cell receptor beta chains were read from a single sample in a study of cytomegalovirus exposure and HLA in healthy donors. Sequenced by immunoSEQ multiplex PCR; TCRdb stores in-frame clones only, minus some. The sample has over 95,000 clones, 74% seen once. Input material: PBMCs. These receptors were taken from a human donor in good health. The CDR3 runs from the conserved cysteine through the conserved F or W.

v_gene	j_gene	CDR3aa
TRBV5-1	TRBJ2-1	CASSLDLGLSSYNEQFF
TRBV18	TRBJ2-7	CASSPSLGSGRDEQYF
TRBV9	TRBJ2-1	CASSPDPGRSYNEQFF
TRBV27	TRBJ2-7	CASSLTPGGYYEQYF
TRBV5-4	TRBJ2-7	CASSLCEQYF
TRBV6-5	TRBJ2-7	CASSLQGYEQYF
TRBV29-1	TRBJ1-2	CSVSRGDGYTF
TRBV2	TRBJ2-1	CASRLRSPAAYNEQFF
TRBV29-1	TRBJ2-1	CSVEPQAGDHNEQFF
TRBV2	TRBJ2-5	CASSGQLQETQYF
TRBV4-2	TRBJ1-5	CASSLGGSNQPQHF
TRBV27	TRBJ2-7	CASSSKTPPPYEQYF
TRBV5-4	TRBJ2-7	CASSALGGRSYEQYF
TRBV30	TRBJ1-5	CAWESGNDQPQHF
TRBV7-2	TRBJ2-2	CASSGGGGVVGELFF
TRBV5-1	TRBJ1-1	CASSTGQLITSREAFF
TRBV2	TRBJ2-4	CASSRQVAKNIQYF
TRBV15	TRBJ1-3	CATSRLQGSGNTIYF
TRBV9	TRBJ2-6	CASSVLTGTGANVLTF
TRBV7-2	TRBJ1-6	CASSLGGFRSPLHF
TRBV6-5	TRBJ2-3	CASSLLAGDTDTQYF
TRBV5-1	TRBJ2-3	CASSLAHGSADTQYF
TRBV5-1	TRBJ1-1	CASRSLGGGNTEAFF
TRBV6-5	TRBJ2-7	CASRSPGQYYEQYF
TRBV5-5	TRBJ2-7	CASSGTGYEQYF
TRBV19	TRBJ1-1	CASSPIGGQGGVRGTEAFF
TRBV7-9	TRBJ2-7	CASSPSSSSYEQYF
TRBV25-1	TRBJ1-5	CASSETGIGQPQHF
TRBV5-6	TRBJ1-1	CASSTLDREGTEAFF
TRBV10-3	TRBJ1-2	CATGQDYGYTF
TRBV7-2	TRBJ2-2	CASSPLGLTTGELFF
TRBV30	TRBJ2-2	CACFSKQGAYGTGELFF
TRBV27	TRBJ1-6	CASRSQGAFNSPLHF
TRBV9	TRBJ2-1	CASSAQTSGSSYNEQFF
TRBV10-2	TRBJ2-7	CASSEGAGPVYF
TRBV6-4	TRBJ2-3	CASSVGAGGWDTQYF
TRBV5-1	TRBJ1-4	CASSLPTEDEKLFF
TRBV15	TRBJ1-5	CATSRSSRDQPQHF
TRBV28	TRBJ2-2	CASSFVAEGASGELFF
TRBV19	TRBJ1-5	CASSTGQDQPQHF
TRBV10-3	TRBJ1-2	CAISRDTNYGYTF
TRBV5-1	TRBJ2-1	CASSLGLGVGEQFF
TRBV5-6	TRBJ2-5	CASSLDAGGGETQYF
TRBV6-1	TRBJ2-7	CASSAPGTGLNEQYF
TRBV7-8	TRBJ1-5	CASSSAIRTVNQPQHF
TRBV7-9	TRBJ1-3	CASKSSSLPGDSGNTIYF
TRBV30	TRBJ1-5	CAWTKWGQIGQPQHF
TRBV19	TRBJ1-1	CASRVRQGPDITEAFF
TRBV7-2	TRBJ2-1	CASSEGTSRNEQFF
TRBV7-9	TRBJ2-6	CASSLGTGVPGANVLTF
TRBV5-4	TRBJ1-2	CASSLEGGHLGYTF
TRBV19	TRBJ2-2	CASSLNTGTGNTGELFF
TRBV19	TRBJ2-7	CASSSPRTSGSGYEQYF
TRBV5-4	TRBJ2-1	CASRGSGGAFNEQFF
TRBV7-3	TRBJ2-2	CASSLIGGTGELFF
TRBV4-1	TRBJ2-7	CASSQQGEYEQYF
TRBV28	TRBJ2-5	CASRGRGLRWETQYF
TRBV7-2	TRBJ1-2	CASRTRQGTPHGYTF
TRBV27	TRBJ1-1	CASRGEAGSETEAFF
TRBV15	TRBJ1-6	CATSTQTHSPLHF